This T cell receptor beta chain was observed in a study of cytomegalovirus exposure and HLA in healthy donors. The wider study: Most genotyped donors, about four fifths of some 400, had Caucasian-associated genetic ancestry.

Findings and caveats of the study: One cluster of highly shared sequence variants probably arose as a sequencing artifact. According to a later analysis, most TCR beta chains associated with CMV appeared HLA-restricted.

This clone was detected only a few times. Its specificity is not known. Primers for the PCR totalled 60 Vbeta and 13 Jbeta. Using immunoSEQ multiplex PCR, the repertoire was profiled, and TCRdb retains in-frame clones only, with some absent. The table has 85,000 to 100,000 clones, more than 55% seen once. This CDR3 spans 18 amino acids. Germline assignment: CDR1 SQVTM and CDR2 ANQGSEA. Trimming removed 0 bases from V and 1 base from J; junction bases left unmatched: 14. This chain joins TRBV29-1 and TRBJ1-1; the match to TRBD1 covers 7 bases. Sequenced sample: PBMCs. The receptor was isolated from a human donor in good health. The CDR3 region is CSVEDPSGPGQRNTEAFF. CDR3 coding DNA: TGCAGCGTTGAAGACCCCAGCGGTCCGGGACAGAGGAACACTGAAGCTTTCTTT.